The following is a T cell receptor (beta chain) sequence with its context. This clone was picked up a small number of times. Its cognate antigen has yet to be identified. Nothing much larger sits one base from this clone, and base qualities are not available. TCRbeta CDR3 regions were amplified from genomic DNA using the immunoSEQ Assay, a bias-controlled multiplex PCR. The paper's processing steps were these. The number of nucleated cells in each sample was estimated by amplification of reference gene primers within the assay. To quantify the absolute abundance of each unique TCRbeta CDR3 rearrangement, sequence reads were collapsed and filtered. For each sample, productive Simpson clonality was calculated by taking the square root of Simpson's diversity index across productive rearrangements. The clones in this table, taken by TCRdb from immuneACCESS, are in-frame only. Not every clone is retained; where verified, under half of the shortfall comes from an unresolved V gene, and the cause of the rest is unknown. V, J and clone size derive from that table, while D and trimming were established from the DNA sequence. For this sample the table gives some 200,000 clones, of which about 86% were detected only once. Of the sample, around 9.9% falls within the top ten clones.

At one collaborating source in Seattle, patients were enrolled during active infection and were followed longitudinally through the course of disease. Each collaborating institution followed its own protocols to collect whole blood in K2EDTA tubes. For TCRbeta analysis, collaborators shipped samples in one of three forms: frozen whole blood, isolated PBMCs, or DNA extracted from either of those sample types. Counted from cysteine to phenylalanine, this CDR3 has 15 amino acids. The sequence is cut down to CDR3 DNA, 45 bases in frame from base 1. V is shortened by 3 bases, J by 6 bases, and the region joining them spans 17 bases. The germline V gene (reference sequence) gives CDR1 as LNHDA and CDR2 as SQIVND. This record belongs to a study of blood T cell repertoires in COVID-19 (dated by TCRdb to 2019 to 2021). About the full investigation: The collaborator samples originated in the United States, Italy and Spain and spanned the acute and convalescent phases of COVID-19. Subjects who had been exposed to COVID-19, were actively infected with it, or had recovered from it provided the deeply sampled blood TCRbeta repertoires that made up the dataset. A de-identified subject ID, COVID-19 status, age in years and sex were almost always included in the sample metadata. The repertoires were released in a freely available public database meant as a resource for research on the immune response to SARS-CoV-2. Samples came from the ongoing ImmuneRACE study (first 160 participants) plus 1,254 subjects from 6 global collaborators. The material from the prospective study consisted of cDNA or gDNA derived from T cells, B-cell-depleted T cells, or PBMCs. Where available, HLA class I and class II types were obtained from metadata supplied by the sample provider rather than from assay-based typing. Summary of the overall study and its limitations: How much clinical and demographic metadata was included differed by source and by participant, and the metadata was provided uncurated.

This sequence originates from a woman aged 55-69 years with COVID-19, enrolled during active disease. What was sequenced was peripheral blood. The V gene is TRBV19 and the J gene is TRBJ1-1; the D gene remains uncertain. At the DNA level, the sequence is TGTGCCAGTAGTATCGACGGGGTCTCAAGGGCTGAAGCTTTCTTT. Its protein reads: CASSIDGVSRAEAFF. The CDR3 plus the reference TRBV19 and TRBJ1-1 genes for the other parts give the full variable domain: DGGITQSPKYLFRKEGQNVTLSCEQNLNHDAMYWYRQDPGQGLRLIYYSQIVNDFQKGDIAEGYSVSREKKESFPLTVTSAQKNPTAFYLCASSIDGVSRAEAFFGQGTRLTVV.